Below, 15 T cell receptor beta chains from the same sample are listed, as sequenced in a study of blood T cell repertoires in COVID-19. Profiling relied on immunoSEQ multiplex PCR, and the TCRdb table lists in-frame clones only, not all of them. Of 350,000 to 550,000 clones listed, approximately 90% are singletons. The sequenced material came from PBMCs or T cells enriched from blood (not recorded which). The receptors stem from a young man who had recovered from COVID-19.

This clone was seen at least ten times. The chain joins TRBV11-2 to TRBJ1-2, with TRBD1 identical over 7 bases. CDR1 is SGHAT, CDR2 FQNNGV, per germline. CDR3 size: 13 residues. V gave up 4 bases and J gave up 3 bases; unmatched junction bases: 2. In DNA form, the CDR3 reads TGTGCCAGCAGCTCCGGGACAGACTATGGCTACACCTTC. Its translation: CASSSGTDYGYTF.

The chain joins TRBV18 to TRBJ1-4; maybe TRBD1 (6 bases). V was clipped by 4 bases and J by 3 bases, with 9 bases between them. The CDR3 length is 14 residues. Looked up from germline, CDR1 is KGHSH and CDR2 is LQKENI. CDR3 DNA sequence: TGTGCCAGCTCACAGAGACAGGCTAATGAAAAACTGTTTTTT. This translates into CASSQRQANEKLFF. The full variable domain, its missing parts supplied by reference TRBV18 and TRBJ1-4, is NAGVMQNPRHLVRRRGQEARLRCSPMKGHSHVYWYRQLPEEGLKFMVYLQKENIIDESGMPKERFSAEFPKEGPSILRIQQVVRGDSAAYFCASSQRQANEKLFFGSGTQLSVL.

The rearrangement uses TRBV7-8 and TRBJ2-7; D is perhaps TRBD2 (6 bases). V dropped 2 bases and J dropped 5 bases, with 16 bases sitting between them. CDR3 size: 15 residues. Germline V gives CDR1 SGHVS, CDR2 FQNEAQ. CDR3 in DNA: TGTGCCAGCAGCTTACTCGCGGGACGGCTCGACGAGCAGTACTTC. Its protein product is CASSLLAGRLDEQYF.

This rearrangement joins TRBV27 to TRBJ1-1, with 9 bases identical to TRBD1. This CDR3 region has 15 residues. The J segment lost 4 bases and the V segment lost 6 bases, leaving 9 bases of the junction unmatched. Germline V lookup: CDR1 MNHEY, CDR2 SMNVEV (reference sequence). CDR3 region: CASSFNRGRATEAFF. The DNA of the CDR3 is TGTGCCAGCAGCTTCAACAGGGGGCGCGCCACTGAAGCTTTCTTT.

This chain uses TRBV6-1 with TRBJ2-3, with unresolved D. The CDR3 extends over 14 amino acids. Trimming removed 0 bases at V and 3 bases at J, with 7 bases between. Germline V gene data show CDR1 as MNHNS and CDR2 as SASEGT. For the CDR3, the DNA is TGTGCCAGCAGTGAAGCCGGTTTAACAGATACGCAGTATTTT. It yields the protein CASSEAGLTDTQYF.

Comments on this clone: A much more abundant neighbour one base away suggests this may be a read error. The genes are TRBV5-4 and TRBJ2-3, with 7 bases that match TRBD1. The ends lost 0 bases at V and 2 bases at J; junction bases unmatched: 3. Germline lookup yields CDR1 SGHNT and CDR2 YYREEE (reference sequence). The CDR3 consists of 15 residues. The CDR3 loop reads CASSLDRGLTDTQYF. The CDR3 DNA is TGTGCCAGCAGCTTGGACAGGGGTCTCACAGATACGCAGTATTTT.

Details on this clone: This sample includes further DNA sequences coding for the same CDR3. This rearrangement joins TRBV27 to TRBJ2-7; TRBD1 matches 9 bases. CDR3 size: 15 residues. After removal of 3 bases from V and 2 bases from J, the junction contained 5 bases not matched to a gene. CDR1 is MNHEY, CDR2 SMNVEV, per germline (reference sequence). CDR3: CASSFTGTGPYEQYF. DNA for the CDR3: TGTGCCAGCAGTTTCACCGGGACAGGGCCCTACGAGCAGTACTTC.

This clone occurred a few times. The chain links TRBV3-1 (or the pseudogene TRBV3-2) to TRBJ2-3, with a possible D match to TRBD2 (7 bases). Germline loops: CDR1 LGHDT, CDR2 YNNKEL (reference sequence). V was cut by 0 bases and J by 3 bases, with 13 bases left in between. The CDR3 has 16 amino acids. The DNA of the CDR3 is TGTGCCAGCAGCCAAGATCGCGGGGGCGCGACAGATACGCAGTATTTT. Translation: CASSQDRGGATDTQYF.

The V and J genes are TRBV7-6 and TRBJ2-4; 8 bases line up with TRBD2. J lost 3 bases, V lost 2 bases, and 9 bases had no gene match. Germline assignment: CDR1 SGHVS and CDR2 FNYEAQ. The CDR3 runs to 17 residues. The CDR3 coding sequence is TGTGCCAGCAGCTTATACCATAGCGGGAATGTCAAAAACATTCAGTACTTC. Translation gives CASSLYHSGNVKNIQYF. Looking up the rest from reference TRBV7-6 and TRBJ2-4 gives the full variable domain: GAGVSQSPRYKVTKRGQDVALRCDPISGHVSLYWYRQALGQGPEFLTYFNYEAQQDKSGLPNDRFSAERPEGSISTLTIQRTEQRDSAMYRCASSLYHSGNVKNIQYFGAGTRLSVL.

This clone was seen just once. The chain carries TRBV15 and TRBJ2-7; weak D call: TRBD1 (6 bases). The ends were cut back, 3 bases at V and 5 bases at J, with 14 bases in the middle. The CDR3 spans 14 residues. Looked up from germline, CDR1 is LNHNV and CDR2 is YYDKDF (reference sequence). This chain's CDR3 is CATSSSGTYHEQYF. The CDR3 DNA reads as TGTGCCACCAGCAGCTCCGGGACATATCACGAGCAGTACTTC.

The chain has TRBV30 and TRBJ1-3; TRBD1 is a possible D gene (6 bases). The ends were cut back, 6 bases at V and 2 bases at J, with 14 bases in the middle. Germline loops: CDR1 GTSNPN, CDR2 SVGIG (reference sequence). The CDR3 has 14 residues. CDR3 nucleotide sequence: TGTGCCTGCTCTACAGGGTCCACTGGAAACACCATATATTTT. Amino acid sequence: CACSTGSTGNTIYF.

The gene calls are TRBV19 and TRBJ2-3; D remains unclear. This CDR3 comprises 11 residues. The germline CDR1 and CDR2 sequences are LNHDA and SQIVND (reference sequence). The ends were cut back, 6 bases at V and 4 bases at J, with 5 bases in the middle. The CDR3 loop reads CASSTADTQYF. CDR3 DNA: TGTGCCAGTAGCACAGCAGATACGCAGTATTTT.

V usage is TRBV6-5 and J usage is TRBJ2-2; the D gene is possibly TRBD2 (6 bases). Germline V gene lookup returns CDR1 MNHEY and CDR2 SVGAGI. The length of the CDR3 is 14 residues. Between the trimmed V and J ends, which lost 8 bases and 5 bases, there was a span of 15 bases. The CDR3, as DNA: TGTGCCAGCCGATCTAGCGCCACTACCGGGGAGCTGTTTTTT. Its protein is CASRSSATTGELFF.

The chain employs TRBV19 and TRBJ2-5, with D maybe TRBD2 (6 bases). CDR1 is LNHDA, CDR2 SQIVND, per germline (reference sequence). V was trimmed by 5 bases and J by 3 bases, leaving 16 bases between them. The CDR3 has 15 amino acids. In DNA, the CDR3 is TGTGCCAGTAGTTCCCGGGGGACTTCAGAAGAGACCCAGTACTTC. This translates into CASSSRGTSEETQYF.

This clone has a single count. The J gene is TRBJ2-1, the V gene TRBV27, with 9 nucleotides matching TRBD2. This CDR3 has 14 residues. After removal of 3 bases from V and 8 bases from J, the junction contained 5 bases not matched to a gene. The germline V gene has CDR1 MNHEY and CDR2 SMNVEV (reference sequence). Here the CDR3 reads CASSFSGSGYEQFF. The CDR3 region has the DNA TGTGCCAGCAGTTTTAGCGGGAGTGGCTATGAGCAGTTCTTC.